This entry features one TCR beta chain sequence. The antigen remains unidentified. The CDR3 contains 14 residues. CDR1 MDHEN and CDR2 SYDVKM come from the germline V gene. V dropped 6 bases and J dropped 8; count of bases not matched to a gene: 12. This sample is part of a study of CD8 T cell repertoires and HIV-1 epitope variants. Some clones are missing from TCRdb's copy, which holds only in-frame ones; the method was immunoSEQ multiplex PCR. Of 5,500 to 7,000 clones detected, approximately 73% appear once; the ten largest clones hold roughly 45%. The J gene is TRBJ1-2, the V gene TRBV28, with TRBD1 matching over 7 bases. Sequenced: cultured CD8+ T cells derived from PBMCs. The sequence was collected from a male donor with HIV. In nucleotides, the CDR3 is TGTGCCAGCAGCCCCTCTCCCCGGGACAGAGGCTACACCTTC. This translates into CASSPSPRDRGYTF.